The clone carrying this T cell receptor beta chain was counted at least ten times. Trimming removed 0 bases at V and 1 base at J, with 7 bases between. The CDR3 is 15 amino acids. The germline V gene has CDR1 MNHEY and CDR2 SVGEGT. This specimen comes from a study of molecular identifiers for immune sequencing clone quantification. TCRdb itself ran the PCR reads through MiXCR, one entry per CDR3 protein. The sample gives some 320,000 distinct CDR3 sequences, 20% to 25% of which show up once; approximately 0.83% is in the top ten. Sequenced input: naive CD8+ T cells from blood, with Jurkat cell RNA spiked in. As to subset: FACS-sorted CD8+CD4-CCR7+CD45RA+ naive T cells. This sequence joins TRBV6-2 or TRBV6-3 and TRBJ1-5, with a possible D match to TRBD1 (6 bases). The sequence was obtained from a human donor in good health. Some libraries in this study had Jurkat cell RNA spiked in. CDR3 sequence reads: CASSYSRGSNQPQHF. CDR3 nucleotides: TGTGCCAGCAGTTACTCAAGGGGGAGCAATCAGCCCCAGCATTTT.